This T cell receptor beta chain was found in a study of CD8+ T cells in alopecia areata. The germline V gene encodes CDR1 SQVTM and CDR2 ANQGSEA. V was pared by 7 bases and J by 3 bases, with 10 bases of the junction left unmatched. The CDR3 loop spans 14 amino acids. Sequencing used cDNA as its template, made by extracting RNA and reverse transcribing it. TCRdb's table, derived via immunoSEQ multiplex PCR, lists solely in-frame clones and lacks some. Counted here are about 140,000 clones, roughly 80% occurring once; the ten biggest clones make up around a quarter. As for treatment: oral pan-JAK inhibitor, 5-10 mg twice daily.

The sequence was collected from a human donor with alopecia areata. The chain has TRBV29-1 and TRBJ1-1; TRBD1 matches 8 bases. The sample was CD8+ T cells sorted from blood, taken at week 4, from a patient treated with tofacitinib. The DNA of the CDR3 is TGCAGCGCCCGGTGGACAGGGTCGCACACTGAAGCTTTCTTT. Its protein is CSARWTGSHTEAFF.